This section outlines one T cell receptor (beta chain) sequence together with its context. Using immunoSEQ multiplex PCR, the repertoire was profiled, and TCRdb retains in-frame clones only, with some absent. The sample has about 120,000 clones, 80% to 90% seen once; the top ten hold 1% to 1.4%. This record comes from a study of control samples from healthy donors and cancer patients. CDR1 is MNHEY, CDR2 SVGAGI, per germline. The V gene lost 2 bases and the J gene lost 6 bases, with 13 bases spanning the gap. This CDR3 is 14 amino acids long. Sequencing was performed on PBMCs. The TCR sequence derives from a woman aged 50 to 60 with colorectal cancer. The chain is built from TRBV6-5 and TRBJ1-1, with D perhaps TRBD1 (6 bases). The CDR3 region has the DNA TGTGCCAGCAGTTACGACAGGTCGAGGCCTGAAGCTTTCTTT. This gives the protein CASSYDRSRPEAFF.